These 18 T cell receptor beta chains were sequenced from one sample in a study of blood T cell repertoires in COVID-19. Sequenced by immunoSEQ multiplex PCR; TCRdb stores in-frame clones only, minus some. The sample lists about 170,000 clones, approximately 87% occurring once. The sequenced sample was peripheral blood. The source is a woman aged 55-75 years with COVID-19, enrolled during active disease.

This clone was found once. The V gene is TRBV10-3, the J gene TRBJ1-5, with 10 bases identical to TRBD1. The V gene's germline CDR1 is ENHRY and CDR2 SYGVKD. V was clipped by 8 bases and J by 4 bases; unmatched bases: 5. The CDR3 contains 14 residues. The CDR3 nucleotides read TGTGCCATCCGTAGGACAGGGGGGAATCAGCCCCAGCATTTT. Translation gives CAIRRTGGNQPQHF.

This chain joins TRBV28 and TRBJ1-1, with 8 bases that match TRBD1. This CDR3 contains 16 residues. V lost 4 bases to trimming and J lost 1 base; unmatched junction nucleotides: 8. The V gene's germline CDR1 is MDHEN and CDR2 SYDVKM. The CDR3 is CASSYRRGQANTEAFF. The DNA of the CDR3 is TGTGCCAGCAGTTACCGCAGGGGACAGGCGAACACTGAAGCTTTCTTT.

The chain carries TRBV6-5 and TRBJ2-7; TRBD1 matches 10 bases. The CDR3 spans 16 residues. The germline V gene has CDR1 MNHEY and CDR2 SVGAGI. J was trimmed by 7 bases and V by 0 bases; bases with no gene match: 9. Here the CDR3 reads CASSYSKDRGQWEQYF. In DNA, the CDR3 is TGTGCCAGCAGTTACTCGAAAGACAGGGGGCAATGGGAGCAGTACTTC.

This chain links TRBV18 with TRBJ1-5; 7 bases map to TRBD1. Germline V gene data show CDR1 as KGHSH and CDR2 as LQKENI. Unmatched junction bases numbered 7, after V lost 5 bases and J lost 3 bases. This CDR3 spans 15 amino acids. For the CDR3, the DNA is TGTGCCAGCTCATCGGGGACAGTCCTCAATCAGCCCCAGCATTTT. Translating gives CASSSGTVLNQPQHF.

This clone has only one observation. This chain links TRBV30 with TRBJ2-1; 8 bases agree with TRBD2. The trim removed 8 bases at V and 4 bases at J, leaving 7 bases unmatched. CDR1 and CDR2 from the germline V gene are GTSNPN and SVGIG (reference sequence). The CDR3 sequence is 13 residues long. CDR3 region: CASQREQYNEQFF. CDR3 sequence (DNA): TGTGCCAGCCAGCGGGAGCAGTACAATGAGCAGTTCTTC.

The chain couples TRBV6-5 to TRBJ1-2, with D perhaps matching TRBD1 (6 bases). CDR3 length: 13 residues. V was shortened by 6 bases and J by 4 bases, with 12 bases between the two germline ends. CDR1 and CDR2 from the germline V gene are MNHEY and SVGAGI. CDR3 region: CASRTGGSYGYTF. The CDR3 coding sequence is TGTGCCAGCAGAACGGGGGGCAGCTATGGCTACACCTTC.

V is TRBV12-5 and J is TRBJ2-3, with D perhaps matching TRBD2 (6 bases). Germline V gives CDR1 LGHNT, CDR2 FRNRAP. The germline V and J ends were trimmed by 7 bases and 2 bases, with 16 bases remaining between them. This CDR3 comprises 15 residues. The CDR3 protein is CASVRTGENTDTQYF. CDR3 bases: TGTGCTAGTGTTCGTACGGGGGAAAACACAGATACGCAGTATTTT.

This rearrangement joins TRBV7-9 to TRBJ1-3, with a tentative D call TRBD1 (5 bases). Germline loops: CDR1 SEHNR, CDR2 FQNEAQ (reference sequence). This CDR3 has 14 amino acids. Trimming took 6 bases from V and 4 from J, leaving 13 bases between them. In nucleotides, the CDR3 is TGTGCCAGCAGTTCAGGGCTACCGGGAAACACCATATATTTT. It yields the protein CASSSGLPGNTIYF.

The chain uses TRBV3-1 (or the pseudogene TRBV3-2) and TRBJ2-7, with TRBD2 matching 10 bases. This CDR3 has 15 amino acids. The V and J ends lost 4 bases and 6 bases, in that order; junction bases with no gene match: 9. Germline V lookup: CDR1 LGHDT, CDR2 YNNKEL (reference sequence). CDR3 DNA: TGTGCCAGCAGCCGTTTGAGCGGGAGGGACTCCGAGCAGTACTTC. It translates to CASSRLSGRDSEQYF.

The rearrangement uses TRBV30 and TRBJ2-7, with TRBD1 matching over 7 bases. Germline trimming cut 4 bases from V and 5 bases from J; bases unmatched to any gene: 20. The length of the CDR3 is 17 residues. Germline assignment: CDR1 GTSNPN and CDR2 SVGIG (reference sequence). CDR3: CAWTNIPRPQGSHEQYF. The CDR3 DNA follows: TGTGCCTGGACCAACATCCCCCGCCCACAGGGGTCCCACGAGCAGTACTTC.

The chain combines TRBV18 with TRBJ2-7, with a possible D match to TRBD1 (6 bases). Trimming took off 5 bases at V and 0 bases at J, with 11 bases between the two ends. Germline CDR1 is KGHSH and CDR2 is LQKENI. The CDR3 is made up of 14 amino acids. CDR3 amino acids: CASSSDRSSYEQYF. CDR3 bases: TGTGCCAGCTCATCCGACAGGTCCTCCTACGAGCAGTACTTC.

J is TRBJ2-2 and V is TRBV4-1; 10 positions agree with TRBD2. The CDR3 sequence is 17 residues long. Losses at the gene ends were 2 bases for V and 5 bases for J; bases not matched to a gene: 8. Germline lookup yields CDR1 MGHRA and CDR2 YSYEKL. The CDR3: CASSQKLAGGRTGELFF. As DNA, the CDR3 is TGCGCCAGCAGCCAAAAATTAGCGGGAGGAAGGACCGGGGAGCTGTTTTTT.

The CDR3 loop is CASSFRDRATGELFF. The CDR3 DNA sequence: TGTGCCAGCAGCTTTCGGGACAGGGCCACCGGGGAGCTGTTTTTT. The chain has TRBV5-8 and TRBJ2-2; 9 nucleotides match TRBD1. The V gene's germline CDR1 is SGHTS and CDR2 YDEGEE. The trim removed 2 bases at V and 4 bases at J, leaving 3 bases unmatched. The CDR3 has 15 amino acids.

This chain links TRBV3-1 (or the pseudogene TRBV3-2) with TRBJ2-5; a weak D match, TRBD2 (6 bases). The CDR3 has 15 residues. V lost 4 bases to trimming and J lost 4 bases, with 16 bases between them. Germline V gene sequence: CDR1 LGHDT, CDR2 YNNKEL (reference sequence). In DNA, the CDR3 is TGTGCCAGCAGCCCCACGCCGGGGGTTTCAGAGACCCAGTACTTC. Protein: CASSPTPGVSETQYF.

The chain uses TRBV5-6 and TRBJ2-7; 8 positions match TRBD1. With V trimmed by 2 bases and J by 5 bases, 9 bases remained unmatched. This CDR3 region has 15 residues. Germline V gene data show CDR1 as SGHDT and CDR2 as YYEEEE. CDR3 loop: CASSLIEQGGNEQYF. The DNA for the CDR3 is TGTGCCAGCAGCTTAATAGAACAGGGGGGCAACGAGCAGTACTTC. The full variable domain, completed using reference TRBV5-6 and TRBJ2-7, is DAGVTQSPTHLIKTRGQQVTLRCSPKSGHDTVSWYQQALGQGPQFIFQYYEEEERQRGNFPDRFSGHQFPNYSSELNVNALLLGDSALYLCASSLIEQGGNEQYFGPGTRLTVT.

The chain combines TRBV24-1 with TRBJ2-1; D might be TRBD2 (6 bases). CDR3 size: 16 residues. Trimming pared 4 bases from V and 0 bases from J, leaving 12 bases between. Germline V gene data show CDR1 as KGHDR and CDR2 as SFDVKD. The CDR3 here is CATSDQLASSYNEQFF. Written as DNA, the CDR3 is TGTGCCACCAGTGACCAGCTAGCGAGCTCCTACAATGAGCAGTTCTTC.

The chain carries TRBV5-1 and TRBJ1-1; no firm D call. Looked up from germline, CDR1 is SGHRS and CDR2 is YFSETQ. The CDR3 is 12 residues long. V shed 0 bases and J shed 8 bases, with 8 bases lying between them. The CDR3 sequence is CASSLAGYEAFF. CDR3 in DNA: TGCGCCAGCAGCTTGGCCGGGTACGAAGCTTTCTTT.

The chain joins TRBV27 to TRBJ2-7, with TRBD1 matching over 11 bases. CDR3 length: 14 amino acids. The ends lost 0 bases at V and 6 bases at J; junction bases unmatched: 1. Germline loops: CDR1 MNHEY, CDR2 SMNVEV (reference sequence). Here the CDR3 reads CASSLSGQGGEQYF. The CDR3 bases are TGTGCCAGCAGTTTATCGGGACAGGGGGGCGAGCAGTACTTC.